A single TCR beta chain is shown here with its context. Its matching antigen is unknown. Only in-frame clones appear in the TCRdb table, and some are missing; sequencing was by immunoSEQ multiplex PCR. The sample lists 550,000 to 850,000 clones, under 80% occurring once. Donors comprised healthy HIV-negative adults lacking recent acute infections or vaccinations. This entry belongs to a study of shared clonotypes between healthy human individuals. Findings of the study overall: Naive CD4 clonotype sharing across four donors was around 5%. Larger richness was generally estimated for naive than memory subsets.

V shed 2 bases and J shed 7 bases, with 15 bases lying between them. This CDR3 has 15 residues. Looked up from germline, CDR1 is SGHDT and CDR2 is YYEEEE. The chain combines TRBV5-6 with TRBJ1-4; D is uncertain. This sequence was found in a woman aged 30 to 39 in good health. The specimen was memory CD4+ T cells sorted from blood. Subset noted: CD45RA-negative fraction. CDR3: CASSFMMGGSEKLFF. CDR3 nucleotides: TGTGCCAGCAGCTTTATGATGGGAGGGAGTGAAAAACTGTTTTTT.